Presented here are 24 T cell receptor beta chains from one specimen sequenced in a study of CD8 T cells in Susac syndrome. It was with random hexamers that 0.5 to 1 ug RNA was reverse transcribed. Each CDR3 protein gets one entry after TCRdb re-called the immunoSEQ multiplex PCR reads with MiXCR. The sample yields about 180,000 distinct CDR3 sequences, around 96% seen once. Sequenced input: CD8+ T cells from PBMCs. The receptors were sampled from a human donor with multiple sclerosis.

In its sample, this clonotype was seen once. The J gene is TRBJ2-7, the V gene TRBV21-1. TRBV21-1 is recorded as a pseudogene. The CDR3 extends over 15 amino acids. CDR3 residues: CASSKVATKVHEQYF. The CDR3 region has the DNA TGTGCCAGCAGCAAAGTTGCCACAAAGGTCCACGAGCAGTACTTC.

V is TRBV3-1 and J is TRBJ2-7; a possible D gene is TRBD1 (6 bases). Germline-derived CDR1 and CDR2 are LGHDT and YNNKEL (reference sequence). CDR3 length: 13 amino acids. Trimming pared 6 bases from V and 3 bases from J, leaving 12 bases between. CDR3 amino acids: CASRQTGNYEQYF. For the CDR3, the DNA is TGTGCCAGCAGGCAAACAGGGAACTACGAGCAGTACTTC.

The V gene is TRBV29-1, the J gene TRBJ1-4, with D unclear. V was trimmed by 6 bases and J by 7 bases, leaving 21 bases between them. The CDR3 has 15 residues. Germline CDR1 and CDR2: SQVTM and ANQGSEA. CDR3 DNA: TGCAGCGTCCAAGGCGGTGAAAAAAGTGGTGAAAAACTGTTTTTT. Its translation is CSVQGGEKSGEKLFF.

The chain links TRBV5-1 to TRBJ2-7, with 13 bases lining up with TRBD2. CDR1 is SGHRS and CDR2 is YFSETQ in the germline V gene. The trim removed 3 bases at V and 5 bases at J, leaving 14 bases unmatched. The CDR3 has 18 amino acids. The CDR3 loop reads CASSSVGWDGLAGDEQYF. The CDR3 DNA reads TGCGCCAGCAGCTCGGTCGGGTGGGATGGACTAGCGGGAGACGAGCAGTACTTC.

This clonotype was found once. This chain joins TRBV20-1 and TRBJ1-2; perhaps TRBD1 as D (6 bases). CDR1 is DFQATT and CDR2 is SNEGSKA in the germline V gene (reference sequence). This CDR3 is 13 amino acids long. V lost 4 bases, J lost 7 bases, and 16 bases lay in between. CDR3 sequence reads: CSATLGGASGYTF. The CDR3 nucleotides read TGCAGTGCTACCCTAGGGGGGGCCTCTGGCTACACCTTC.

The V call is TRBV11-3, the J call TRBJ2-2; D perhaps matches TRBD1 (5 bases). V lost 5 bases and J 3 bases, leaving 13 bases between the germline ends. This CDR3 spans 15 amino acids. In germline, CDR1 is SGHNT, CDR2 YENEEA. This CDR3 is CASSPRRGDTGELFF. As DNA, the CDR3 is TGTGCCAGCAGCCCACGAAGGGGCGACACCGGGGAGCTGTTTTTT.

This clonotype was counted a single time. V gene TRBV20-1 combines with J gene TRBJ2-1; 16 nucleotides match TRBD2. CDR1 is DFQATT, CDR2 SNEGSKA, per germline (reference sequence). The V and J ends lost 3 bases and 0 bases, in that order; junction bases with no gene match: 2. CDR3 length: 17 residues. The CDR3 region is CSARGLAGGSSYNEQFF. Written as DNA, the CDR3 is TGCAGTGCTAGGGGACTAGCGGGAGGGAGCTCCTACAATGAGCAGTTCTTC.

This clonotype was picked up one time. The CDR3 DNA follows: TGTGCCTGGAGTGTCTTAGCGGGAGGTTACAATGAGCAGTTCTTC. This codes for CAWSVLAGGYNEQFF. J is TRBJ2-1 and V is TRBV30; 10 bases are shared with TRBD2. V lost 0 bases to trimming and J lost 4 bases; unmatched junction nucleotides: 3. From germline, CDR1 is GTSNPN and CDR2 SVGIG (reference sequence). The CDR3 loop spans 15 amino acids.

This chain links TRBV25-1 with TRBJ1-1; no clear D gene. Trimming took off 6 bases at V and 1 base at J, with 6 bases between the two ends. The germline V gene has CDR1 MGHDK and CDR2 SYGVNS. CDR3 size: 12 residues. The CDR3 reads CASRGGNTEAFF. The CDR3 region has the DNA TGTGCCAGCAGGGGTGGGAACACTGAAGCTTTCTTT.

The chain recombines TRBV7-9 with TRBJ2-2; perhaps D is TRBD1 or TRBD2 (5 bases each). The CDR3 extends over 15 amino acids. Between the trimmed V and J ends, which lost 5 bases and 7 bases, there was a span of 17 bases. The germline V gene has CDR1 SEHNR and CDR2 FQNEAQ (reference sequence). This chain's CDR3 is CASSAVRGHGGELFF. As DNA, the CDR3 is TGTGCCAGCAGCGCAGTCCGGGGCCACGGCGGGGAGCTGTTTTTT.

The V gene is TRBV3-1, the J gene TRBJ2-7, with 9 bases aligning to TRBD2. Germline V gene data show CDR1 as LGHDT and CDR2 as YNNKEL (reference sequence). This CDR3 has 15 residues. The V and J ends lost 1 base and 3 bases, in that order; junction bases with no gene match: 4. Here the CDR3 DNA reads TGTGCCAGCAGCCAAGTGGGGACTAGCTTCTACGAGCAGTACTTC. Its translation: CASSQVGTSFYEQYF.

The CDR3 loop is CASSFSGIDTQYF. The CDR3 nucleotides are TGTGCCAGCAGCTTTAGCGGGATCGATACGCAGTATTTT. The V and J genes are TRBV7-9 and TRBJ2-3, with 8 bases matching TRBD2. The germline V gene encodes CDR1 SEHNR and CDR2 FQNEAQ (reference sequence). The ends lost 3 bases at V and 6 bases at J; junction bases unmatched: 2. The CDR3 totals 13 residues.

The V call is TRBV4-1, the J call TRBJ2-1, with D possibly TRBD2 on 8 matching bases. V lost 8 bases and J lost 7, with 18 bases in between. The CDR3 is 14 residues long. Germline-derived CDR1 and CDR2 are MGHRA and YSYEKL. The CDR3: CASGGGQGGNEQFF. CDR3 nucleotides: TGCGCCAGCGGCGGGGGGCAGGGGGGGAATGAGCAGTTCTTC.

V is TRBV4-1 and J is TRBJ1-1; D is undetermined. The V end was cut by 0 bases, the J end by 0 bases, with 11 bases between. Germline V lookup: CDR1 MGHRA, CDR2 YSYEKL. The length of the CDR3 is 16 residues. The CDR3 region has the DNA TGCGCCAGCAGCCAAGATTGGGCAGGAATGAACACTGAAGCTTTCTTT. This gives the protein CASSQDWAGMNTEAFF.

The chain carries TRBV10-3 and TRBJ2-3, with D maybe TRBD2 (6 bases). With 4 bases removed from V and 2 bases from J, the gap between germline ends came to 10 bases. The CDR3 length is 14 residues. Germline V lookup: CDR1 ENHRY, CDR2 SYGVKD. Written as DNA, the CDR3 is TGTGCCATCAGTGCTAGCGAGAACACAGATACGCAGTATTTT. Its translation is CAISASENTDTQYF.

The rearrangement joins TRBV30 to TRBJ1-1, with a possible D match to TRBD1 (5 bases). Per germline, CDR1 GTSNPN and CDR2 SVGIG (reference sequence). V dropped 4 bases and J dropped 0 bases, with 9 bases sitting between them. The CDR3 is 13 residues long. CDR3 sequence: CAWTGHLNTEAFF. CDR3 DNA: TGTGCCTGGACCGGACACCTGAACACTGAAGCTTTCTTT.

This chain connects TRBV29-1 to TRBJ2-1; 12 nucleotides match TRBD2. This CDR3 region has 16 residues. Germline assignment: CDR1 SQVTM and CDR2 ANQGSEA. V shed 3 bases, J shed 3 bases, and the junction held 6 bases outside the gene matches. CDR3 residues: CSVEGLAGGLYNEQFF. The CDR3 bases are TGCAGCGTTGAGGGGCTAGCGGGAGGGCTCTACAATGAGCAGTTCTTC.

The rearrangement links TRBV6-1 to TRBJ2-7; D call uncertain. Germline V gene sequence: CDR1 MNHNS, CDR2 SASEGT. The CDR3 runs to 12 residues. V lost 5 bases and J lost 0, with 5 bases in between. The CDR3, as DNA: TGTGCCAGCAGTTCCACCTCCTACGAGCAGTACTTC. Protein: CASSSTSYEQYF.

J is TRBJ1-5 and V is TRBV27; 8 bases match TRBD1. The CDR3 covers 13 residues. Trimming cost V 6 bases and J 11 bases; bases outside gene matches: 9. From germline, CDR1 is MNHEY and CDR2 SMNVEV (reference sequence). The CDR3 nucleotides are TGTGCCAGCAGCCAAGACAGGGGTTCGACCCAGCATTTT. Amino acids: CASSQDRGSTQHF.

V and J are TRBV20-1 and TRBJ1-1; TRBD1 agrees at 8 bases. The germline V gene encodes CDR1 DFQATT and CDR2 SNEGSKA (reference sequence). The CDR3 has 15 residues. J was trimmed by 4 bases and V by 3 bases; bases with no gene match: 10. The CDR3, as DNA: TGCAGTGCTAGGGCCCAGGGGGCCTGGGGCACTGAAGCTTTCTTT. Translating gives CSARAQGAWGTEAFF.

The rearrangement links TRBV12-3 or TRBV12-4 to TRBJ2-7; the D is unclear. V was clipped by 5 bases and J by 5 bases, with 7 bases between them. This CDR3 comprises 11 residues. The CDR3 DNA is TGTGCCAGCAGTGTCTGGGACGAGCAGTACTTC. This encodes CASSVWDEQYF.

V and J are TRBV7-3 and TRBJ2-3; 9 nucleotides agree with TRBD2. V dropped 1 base and J dropped 3; count of bases not matched to a gene: 5. Germline-derived CDR1 and CDR2 are SGHTA and FQGTGA. This CDR3 is built from 16 residues. CDR3 region: CASSLIAGEVTDTQYF. CDR3 bases: TGTGCCAGCAGCTTAATAGCGGGAGAGGTAACAGATACGCAGTATTTT.

This chain uses TRBV20-1 with TRBJ2-7, with 7 positions matching TRBD1. V dropped 4 bases and J dropped 5; count of bases not matched to a gene: 8. The CDR3 loop spans 13 amino acids. Looked up from germline, CDR1 is DFQATT and CDR2 is SNEGSKA (reference sequence). The CDR3 region is CSAIRQGRDEQYF. CDR3 nucleotides: TGCAGTGCTATAAGACAGGGTCGGGACGAGCAGTACTTC.

The chain links TRBV24-1 to TRBJ1-2; D unresolved. CDR1 KGHDR and CDR2 SFDVKD come from the germline V gene. The ends were cut back, 3 bases at V and 7 bases at J, with 8 bases in the middle. The CDR3 extends over 12 amino acids. The CDR3 sequence is CATSDTSGGYTF. The CDR3 DNA is TGTGCCACCAGTGATACTTCAGGTGGCTACACCTTC.